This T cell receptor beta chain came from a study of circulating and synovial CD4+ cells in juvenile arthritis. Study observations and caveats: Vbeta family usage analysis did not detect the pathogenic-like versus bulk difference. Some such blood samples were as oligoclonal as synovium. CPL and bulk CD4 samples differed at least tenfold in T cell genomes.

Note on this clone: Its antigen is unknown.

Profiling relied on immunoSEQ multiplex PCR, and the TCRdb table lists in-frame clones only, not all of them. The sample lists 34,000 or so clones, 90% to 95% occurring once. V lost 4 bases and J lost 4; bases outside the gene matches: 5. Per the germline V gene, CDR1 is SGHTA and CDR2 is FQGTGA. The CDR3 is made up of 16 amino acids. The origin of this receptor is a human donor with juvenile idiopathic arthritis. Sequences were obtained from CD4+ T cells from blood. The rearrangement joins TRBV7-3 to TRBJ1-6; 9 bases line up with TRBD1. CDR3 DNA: TGTGCCAGCAGCTCCGGACAGGGGTCATATAATTCACCCCTCCACTTT. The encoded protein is CASSSGQGSYNSPLHF.